This TCR beta chain is drawn from a study of OX40 agonist ivuxolimab in advanced cancers. About the research overall: Three patients, one with hepatocellular carcinoma and two with cutaneous melanoma, achieved partial responses.

Using immunoSEQ multiplex PCR, the repertoire was profiled, and TCRdb retains in-frame clones only, with some absent. The sample comprises 130,000 or so clones, just over 90% of which are singletons, and 0.15% to 0.17% rests with the top ten. Germline CDR1 is LNHDA and CDR2 is SQIVND (reference sequence). Deletions cut 5 bases from V and 8 bases from J, with 12 bases between. The CDR3 spans 13 residues. Blood samples were obtained at baseline, cycle 4 day 1, and cycle 7 day 1. The TCR originated in an adult with an advanced solid tumor such as melanoma, head and neck, liver or kidney cancer. The chain carries TRBV19 and TRBJ2-2; D might be TRBD2 (6 bases). This material consisted of CD4+ or CD8+ T cells sorted from blood, taken in a trial of the OX40 agonist ivuxolimab. The CDR3, as DNA: TGTGCCAGTAGTTGGGCGGGGCGAGGGGAGCTGTTTTTT. It translates to CASSWAGRGELFF.